Listed below are T cell receptor beta chains from one sample, sequenced in a study of blood T cell repertoires in COVID-19. Libraries were prepared by immunoSEQ multiplex PCR; TCRdb keeps only in-frame clonotypes and omits some of them. There are a few hundred thousand clones in the sample; around 85% occur only once, and around 7.8% lies in the top ten. Sequences were obtained from peripheral blood. These receptors were taken from a human donor in a cohort sampled during active COVID-19. Both conserved end residues are part of each CDR3. Each record gives: J gene, clone size, D gene, V gene, CDR3 protein, CDR3 DNA. D genes are given only for firm matches. Rows give clone size only sometimes, using once, few, many, or a class for an expanded clone.

>TRBJ1-4|many|-|TRBV19
CASHLGATNEKLFF
TGTGCCTCCCACCTAGGCGCAACTAATGAAAAACTGTTTTTT
>TRBJ2-1|-|-|TRBV6-1
CASSESGQYNEQFF
TGTGCCAGCAGTGAATCTGGTCAGTACAATGAGCAGTTCTTC
>TRBJ1-2|-|TRBD1|TRBV7-9
CASSDRDIGGYTF
TGTGCCAGCAGCGACAGGGATATTGGAGGCTACACCTTC
>TRBJ2-5|once|-|TRBV10-1
CASSETGAGQETQYF
TGCGCCAGCAGTGAGACTGGGGCAGGTCAAGAGACCCAGTACTTC
>TRBJ1-5|-|TRBD1|TRBV19
CAYLIQGDAQPQHF
TGTGCCTACCTCATACAGGGGGATGCTCAGCCCCAGCATTTT
>TRBJ2-3|-|-|TRBV5-1
CASSLAPAGARTDTQYF
TGCGCCAGCAGCTTGGCCCCTGCGGGGGCCCGCACAGATACGCAGTATTTT
>TRBJ1-1|once|-|TRBV7-8
CASSSKDRNTEAFF
TGTGCCAGCAGCTCGAAAGACAGAAACACTGAAGCTTTCTTT
>TRBJ2-1|-|TRBD2|TRBV5-1
CASSISGGASYNEQFF
TGCGCCAGCAGCATTAGCGGGGGGGCTTCCTACAATGAGCAGTTCTTC
>TRBJ2-7|few|-|TRBV28
CASSTPGYEQYF
TGTGCCAGCAGTACTCCAGGCTACGAGCAGTACTTC
>TRBJ2-1|-|-|TRBV12-3/TRBV12-4
CASPTNEQFF
TGTGCCAGCCCTACTAATGAGCAGTTCTTC
>TRBJ2-7|-|TRBD2|TRBV9
CASSVGLAGYEQYF
TGTGCCAGCAGCGTAGGACTAGCGGGCTACGAGCAGTACTTC
>TRBJ2-7|few|-|TRBV25-1
CASNSAESYEQYF
TGTGCCAGCAACTCGGCGGAGTCCTACGAGCAGTACTTC
>TRBJ2-7|-|-|TRBV27
CASSPLVGEQYF
TGTGCCAGCAGTCCCCTGGTCGGCGAGCAGTACTTC
>TRBJ2-7|-|TRBD1|TRBV5-5
CASSGDRGYEQYF
TGTGCCAGCAGTGGGGACAGGGGCTACGAGCAGTACTTC
>TRBJ1-1|-|-|TRBV5-4
CASSFDSFNTEAFF
TGTGCCAGCAGCTTCGACAGCTTCAACACTGAAGCTTTCTTT
>TRBJ2-3|-|-|TRBV7-6
CASSLAGASTDTQYF
TGTGCCAGCAGCTTAGCGGGCGCTTCCACAGATACGCAGTATTTT
>TRBJ2-3|-|TRBD2|TRBV6-2/TRBV6-3
CASSYRRGTDTQYF
TGTGCCAGCAGTTATCGGCGGGGGACAGATACGCAGTATTTT
>TRBJ2-7|few|-|TRBV24-1
CATSDGDRPYEQYF
TGTGCCACCAGTGATGGAGACAGGCCCTACGAGCAGTACTTC
>TRBJ1-2|once|-|TRBV14
CASSQVGAYGYTF
TGTGCCAGCAGCCAAGTGGGGGCCTATGGCTACACCTTC
>TRBJ1-2|-|-|TRBV6-5
CASSSGVGYTF
TGTGCCAGCAGCTCAGGGGTTGGCTACACCTTC
>TRBJ1-1|-|-|TRBV6-5
CASIVQNTEAFF
TGTGCCAGCATTGTCCAGAACACTGAAGCTTTCTTT
>TRBJ2-7|-|-|TRBV6-2/TRBV6-3
CASSLQGFHEQYF
TGTGCCAGCAGTCTACAGGGATTCCACGAGCAGTACTTC